This T cell receptor beta chain is from a study of shared clonotypes between healthy human individuals. Evenly divided among several immunoSEQ plates was the genomic DNA of each subset. Using immunoSEQ multiplex PCR, the repertoire was profiled, and TCRdb retains in-frame clones only, with some absent. The sample lists about 2.4 million clones; more than 85% were seen once. The CDR3 contains 16 residues. V lost 0 bases to trimming and J lost 5 bases, with 16 bases between them. The germline V gene has CDR1 SGHAT and CDR2 FQNNGV. The TCR comes from a man between 18 and 29 years old in good health. Some clones in this sample may be carry-over from other donors' samples. The rearrangement uses TRBV11-2 and TRBJ1-1; D may be TRBD1 (6 bases). Sequenced input: naive CD4+ T cells from PBMCs. As to subset: CD45RA+ positively selected. The CDR3, as DNA: TGTGCCAGCAGCTTAGAATTCGGCAGGGGTAGGACTGAAGCTTTCTTT. Translated, it gives CASSLEFGRGRTEAFF.